Listed below are T cell receptor beta chains from one sample, sequenced in a study of shared clonotypes between healthy human individuals. Measured with immunoSEQ multiplex PCR; TCRdb has only the in-frame clones, and not every one. Among about 2.1 million clones listed, approximately 94% were seen once. The sequenced material came from naive CD8+ T cells from PBMCs. These TCRs come from a man in his late teens or twenties in good health. Some clones in this sample may be carry-over from other donors' samples. CDR3s include the opening cysteine and the closing phenylalanine or tryptophan. The D gene is left open where the match is weak. Expanded clones get a size class; other rows say once, few or many, or leave the size out.

j_call v_call clone_size d_call cdr3_aa cdr3_nt
TRBJ2-7 TRBV5-3 - - CASSNGGASYEQYF TGTGCCAGCAGCAATGGTGGGGCCTCCTACGAGCAGTACTTC
TRBJ2-2 TRBV27 - TRBD1 CASSTLQGATGELFF TGTGCCAGCAGTACCTTACAGGGGGCCACCGGGGAGCTGTTTTTT
TRBJ2-1 TRBV13 - TRBD2 CASSMGTSGPFGEQFF TGTGCCAGCAGCATGGGGACTAGCGGTCCCTTCGGTGAGCAGTTCTTC
TRBJ2-7 TRBV4-3 - - CASSQGRGRAYEQYF TGCGCCAGCAGCCAAGGTCGGGGGCGTGCCTACGAGCAGTACTTC
TRBJ2-1 TRBV27 - TRBD1 CASSPRDRDNEQFF TGTGCCAGCAGTCCCCGGGACAGGGACAATGAGCAGTTCTTC
TRBJ2-7 TRBV11-2 - TRBD1 CASSARQDRDSDEQYF TGTGCCAGCAGCGCGAGACAGGACAGGGATTCGGATGAGCAGTACTTC
TRBJ1-1 TRBV5-4 - - CASSFNGAAPGTEAFF TGTGCCAGCAGCTTCAACGGGGCAGCCCCGGGAACTGAAGCTTTCTTT
TRBJ2-1 TRBV4-3 - - CASSQGVLAPLNEQFF TGCGCCAGCAGCCAAGGAGTGCTAGCTCCTCTCAATGAGCAGTTCTTC
TRBJ2-7 TRBV4-3 - TRBD2 CASSQARTTGLVSYEQYF TGCGCCAGCAGCCAAGCCAGGACGACGGGACTAGTTAGCTACGAGCAGTACTTC
TRBJ2-4 TRBV13 - TRBD2 CASSSGLAGGPVQYF TGTGCCAGCAGCTCGGGACTAGCGGGAGGGCCCGTCCAGTACTTC
TRBJ1-1 TRBV6-1 - - CASTTRTYSSDAFF TGTGCCAGCACCACCCGGACGTATTCCAGCGATGCTTTCTTT
TRBJ2-7 TRBV28 - TRBD1 CASSLSGTAYWGQYF TGTGCCAGCAGTCTCTCCGGGACAGCTTACTGGGGGCAGTACTTC
TRBJ1-5 TRBV28 few TRBD1 CASSLSGQGSQPQHF TGTGCCAGCAGTTTATCAGGACAGGGAAGTCAGCCCCAGCATTTT
TRBJ2-2 TRBV4-2 once - CASSPKTDFTGELFF TGTGCCAGCAGCCCAAAGACAGACTTTACCGGGGAGCTGTTTTTT
TRBJ2-1 TRBV5-1 once - CASSLREELSGLGFF TGCGCCAGCAGCTTGAGGGAGGAACTTTCTGGACTTGGGTTCTTC
TRBJ2-7 TRBV10-1 once - CASSVLGGIIYEQYF TGCGCCAGCAGTGTGCTCGGAGGAATCATATACGAGCAGTACTTC
TRBJ2-2 TRBV9 - - CASSVVSKRELFF TGTGCCAGCAGCGTAGTTTCTAAAAGGGAGCTGTTTTTT
TRBJ1-4 TRBV19 - - CASKPSRPGEKLFF TGTGCCAGTAAGCCGTCCCGACCAGGTGAAAAACTGTTTTTT
TRBJ1-2 TRBV9 - - CASSVAPGDNYGYTF TGTGCCAGCAGCGTAGCCCCAGGGGATAACTATGGCTACACCTTC
TRBJ1-4 TRBV30 - - CAWSVLGGAAVDEKLFF TGTGCCTGGAGTGTACTTGGGGGCGCAGCAGTAGATGAAAAACTGTTTTTT
TRBJ1-1 TRBV9 once - CASSADLGGRSEAFF TGTGCCAGCAGCGCCGACTTAGGGGGGAGGTCCGAAGCTTTCTTT
TRBJ2-3 TRBV28 - - CASSLQRFGSDTQYF TGTGCCAGCAGTTTACAGCGGTTTGGGTCAGATACGCAGTATTTT
TRBJ1-1 TRBV7-9 few TRBD1 CASSLGTGDTEAFF TGTGCCAGCAGCTTAGGGACAGGGGACACTGAAGCTTTCTTT
TRBJ2-7 TRBV28 - - CAGSEGNEQYF TGTGCCGGCAGCGAGGGGAACGAGCAGTACTTC
TRBJ1-1 TRBV7-8 - TRBD1 CASISRGQGEAFF TGTGCCAGCATCTCAAGGGGGCAAGGTGAAGCTTTCTTT
TRBJ2-1 TRBV20-1 - - CSARPNEQFF TGCAGTGCGAGACCTAATGAGCAGTTCTTC
TRBJ2-7 TRBV27 once TRBD1 CASKIGGLSYEQYF TGTGCCAGCAAAATAGGGGGCCTCTCCTACGAGCAGTACTTC
TRBJ1-4 TRBV28 - - CASAGRNEKLFF TGTGCCAGCGCGGGGCGAAATGAAAAACTGTTTTTT
TRBJ1-1 TRBV6-1 - - CASSEWVGAGWTEAFF TGTGCCAGCAGTGAATGGGTGGGGGCAGGGTGGACTGAAGCTTTCTTT
TRBJ2-7 TRBV6-1 - TRBD2 CASSVVGGRYEQYF TGTGCCAGCAGTGTAGTGGGAGGGCGTTACGAGCAGTACTTC
TRBJ2-7 TRBV29-1 - - CSVVGRNLYEQYF TGCAGCGTTGTAGGCAGGAATCTCTACGAGCAGTACTTC
TRBJ1-4 TRBV19 - - CASTHRGTNEKLFF TGTGCCAGTACCCATCGGGGGACTAATGAAAAACTGTTTTTT
TRBJ2-3 TRBV10-3 - TRBD2 CAIRRQGASGKADTQYF TGTGCCATCAGGCGACAGGGAGCTAGCGGGAAGGCAGATACGCAGTATTTT
TRBJ1-1 TRBV11-2 few - CASSYRQVLTEAFF TGTGCCAGCAGCTACCGACAGGTGTTAACTGAAGCTTTCTTT
TRBJ2-1 TRBV11-2 - - CASSFVVRAYNEQFF TGTGCCAGCAGCTTTGTGGTCAGGGCCTACAATGAGCAGTTCTTC
TRBJ2-2 TRBV6-5 - - CASSYGPVGYTGELFF TGTGCCAGCAGTTACGGGCCCGTGGGGTACACCGGGGAGCTGTTTTTT
TRBJ2-1 TRBV7-6 - TRBD2 CASSAASGRNYNEQFF TGTGCCAGCAGCGCCGCTAGCGGGAGGAACTACAATGAGCAGTTCTTC
TRBJ2-7 TRBV9 - - CASSVGGRYEQYF TGTGCCAGCAGCGTAGGCGGCAGATACGAGCAGTACTTC